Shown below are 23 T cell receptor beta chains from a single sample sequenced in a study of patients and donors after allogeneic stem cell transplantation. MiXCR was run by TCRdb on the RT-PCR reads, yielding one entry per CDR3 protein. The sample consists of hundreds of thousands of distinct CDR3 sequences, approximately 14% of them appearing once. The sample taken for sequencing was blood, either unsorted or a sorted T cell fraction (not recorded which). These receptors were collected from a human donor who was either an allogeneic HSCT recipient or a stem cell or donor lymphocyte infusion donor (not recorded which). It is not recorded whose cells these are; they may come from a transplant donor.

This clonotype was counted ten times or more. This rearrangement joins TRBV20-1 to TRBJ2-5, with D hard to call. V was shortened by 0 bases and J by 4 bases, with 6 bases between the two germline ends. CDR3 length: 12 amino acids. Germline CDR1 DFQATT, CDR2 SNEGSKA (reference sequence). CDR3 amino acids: CSARDQRETQYF. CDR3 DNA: TGCAGTGCTAGAGATCAGCGAGAGACCCAGTACTTC.

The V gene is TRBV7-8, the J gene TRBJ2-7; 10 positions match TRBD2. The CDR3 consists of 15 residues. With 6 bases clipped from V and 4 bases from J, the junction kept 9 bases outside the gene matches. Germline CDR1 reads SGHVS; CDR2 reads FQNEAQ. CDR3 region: CASRRHLAGGYEQYF. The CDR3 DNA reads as TGTGCCAGCAGGCGACATTTAGCGGGAGGTTACGAGCAGTACTTC.

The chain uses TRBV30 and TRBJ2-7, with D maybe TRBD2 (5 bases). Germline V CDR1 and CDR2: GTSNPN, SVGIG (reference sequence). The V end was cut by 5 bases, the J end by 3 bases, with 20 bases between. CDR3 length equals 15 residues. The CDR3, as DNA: TGTGCCTGGCACAAAAGGCGTGAGGGCGTCTACGAGCAGTACTTC. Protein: CAWHKRREGVYEQYF.

The DNA of the CDR3 is TGTGCCAGCAGAGAACAGAGTAACACCGGGGAGCTGTTTTTT. Amino acids: CASREQSNTGELFF. The V call is TRBV6-1, the J call TRBJ2-2, with D unclear. The germline V gene encodes CDR1 MNHNS and CDR2 SASEGT. The CDR3 contains 14 residues. V lost 6 bases, J lost 2 bases, and 10 bases lay in between.

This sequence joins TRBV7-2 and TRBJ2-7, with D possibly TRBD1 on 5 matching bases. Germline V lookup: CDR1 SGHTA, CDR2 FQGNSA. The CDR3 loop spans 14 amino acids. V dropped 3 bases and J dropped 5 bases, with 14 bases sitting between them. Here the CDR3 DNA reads TGTGCCAGCAGCTTTGACGACAGCCGTCACGAGCAGTACTTC. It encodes CASSFDDSRHEQYF.

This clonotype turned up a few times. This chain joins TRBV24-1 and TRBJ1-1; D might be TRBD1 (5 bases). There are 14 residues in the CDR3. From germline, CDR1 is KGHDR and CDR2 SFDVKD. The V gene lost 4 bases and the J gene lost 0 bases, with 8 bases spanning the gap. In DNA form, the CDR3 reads TGTGCCACCAGTGAGGCAGGGATGAACACTGAAGCTTTCTTT. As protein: CATSEAGMNTEAFF.

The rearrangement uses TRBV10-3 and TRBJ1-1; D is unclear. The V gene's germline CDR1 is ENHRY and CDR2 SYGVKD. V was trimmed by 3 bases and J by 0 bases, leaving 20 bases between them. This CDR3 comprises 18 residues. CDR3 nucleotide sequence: TGTGCCATCAGTGATCATTTAGCGGGCCGGAAAATGAACACTGAAGCTTTCTTT. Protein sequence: CAISDHLAGRKMNTEAFF.

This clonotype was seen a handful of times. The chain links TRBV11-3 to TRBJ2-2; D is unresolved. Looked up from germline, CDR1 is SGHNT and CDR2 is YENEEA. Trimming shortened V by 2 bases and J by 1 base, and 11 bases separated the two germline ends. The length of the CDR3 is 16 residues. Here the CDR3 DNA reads TGTGCCAGCAGCTTATCCCTCCGGCTGAACACCGGGGAGCTGTTTTTT. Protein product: CASSLSLRLNTGELFF.

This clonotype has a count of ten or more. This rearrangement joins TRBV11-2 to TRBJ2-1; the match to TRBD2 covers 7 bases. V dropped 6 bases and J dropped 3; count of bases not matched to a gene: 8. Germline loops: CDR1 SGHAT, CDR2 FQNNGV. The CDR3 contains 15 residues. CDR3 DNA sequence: TGTGCCAGCAGGAAGGGGACTACCTACTACAATGAGCAGTTCTTC. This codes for CASRKGTTYYNEQFF.

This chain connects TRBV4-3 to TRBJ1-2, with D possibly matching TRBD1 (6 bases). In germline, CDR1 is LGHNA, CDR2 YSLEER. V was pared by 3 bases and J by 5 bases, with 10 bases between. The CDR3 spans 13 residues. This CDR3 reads CASSHRGGYGYTF. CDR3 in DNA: TGCGCCAGCAGCCACCGAGGGGGATATGGCTACACCTTC.

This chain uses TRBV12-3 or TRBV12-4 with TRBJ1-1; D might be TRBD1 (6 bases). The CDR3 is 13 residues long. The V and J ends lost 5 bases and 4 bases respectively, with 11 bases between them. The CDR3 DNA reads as TGTGCCAGCAGTATACAGGGCGGCACTGAAGCTTTCTTT. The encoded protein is CASSIQGGTEAFF.

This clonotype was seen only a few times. The CDR3 loop reads CASKQGGRSYEQYF. The CDR3 bases are TGTGCCAGCAAACAGGGCGGGAGAAGCTACGAGCAGTACTTC. The chain carries TRBV2 and TRBJ2-7; possible D gene TRBD2, 7 bases. V was shortened by 7 bases and J by 3 bases, with 16 bases between the two germline ends. Germline lookup yields CDR1 SNHLY and CDR2 FYNNEI. The CDR3 sequence is 14 residues long.

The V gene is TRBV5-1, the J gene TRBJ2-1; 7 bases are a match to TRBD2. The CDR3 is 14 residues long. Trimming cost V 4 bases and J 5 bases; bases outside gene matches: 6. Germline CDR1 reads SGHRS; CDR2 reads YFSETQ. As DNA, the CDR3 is TGCGCCAGCAGCGACGGGACTAATAACAATGAGCAGTTCTTC. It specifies CASSDGTNNNEQFF.

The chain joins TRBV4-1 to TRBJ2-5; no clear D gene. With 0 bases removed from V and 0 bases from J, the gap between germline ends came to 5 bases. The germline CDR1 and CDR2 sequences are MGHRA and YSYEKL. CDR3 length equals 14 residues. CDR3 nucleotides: TGCGCCAGCAGCCAAGATTCGTACCAAGAGACCCAGTACTTC. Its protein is CASSQDSYQETQYF.

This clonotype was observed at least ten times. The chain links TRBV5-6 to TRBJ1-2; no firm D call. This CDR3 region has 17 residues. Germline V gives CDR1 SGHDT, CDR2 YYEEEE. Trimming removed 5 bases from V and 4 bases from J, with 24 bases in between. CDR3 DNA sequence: TGTGCCAGCAGACCCATACTTAGATCGGGAGACTCCTATGGCTACACCTTC. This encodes CASRPILRSGDSYGYTF.

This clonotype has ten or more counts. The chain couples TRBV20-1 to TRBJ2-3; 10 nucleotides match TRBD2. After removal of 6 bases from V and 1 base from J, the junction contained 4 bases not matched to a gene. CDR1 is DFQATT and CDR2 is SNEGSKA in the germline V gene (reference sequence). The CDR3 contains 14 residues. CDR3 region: CSAPSGRGTDTQYF. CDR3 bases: TGCAGTGCGCCGAGCGGGAGGGGCACAGATACGCAGTATTTT.

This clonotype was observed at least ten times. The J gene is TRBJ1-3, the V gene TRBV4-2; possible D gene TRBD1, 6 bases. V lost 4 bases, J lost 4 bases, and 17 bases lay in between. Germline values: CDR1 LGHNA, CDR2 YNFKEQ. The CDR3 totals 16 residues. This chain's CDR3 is CASSPTSAGAGNTIYF. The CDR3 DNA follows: TGTGCCAGCAGCCCTACTTCTGCAGGGGCCGGAAACACCATATATTTT.

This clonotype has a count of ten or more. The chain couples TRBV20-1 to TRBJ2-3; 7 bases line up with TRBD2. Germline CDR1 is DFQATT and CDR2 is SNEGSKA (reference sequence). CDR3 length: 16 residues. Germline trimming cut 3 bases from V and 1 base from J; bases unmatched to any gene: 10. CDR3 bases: TGCAGTGCTAGGACCGGGGGGTACCACGGCACAGATACGCAGTATTTT. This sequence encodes CSARTGGYHGTDTQYF.

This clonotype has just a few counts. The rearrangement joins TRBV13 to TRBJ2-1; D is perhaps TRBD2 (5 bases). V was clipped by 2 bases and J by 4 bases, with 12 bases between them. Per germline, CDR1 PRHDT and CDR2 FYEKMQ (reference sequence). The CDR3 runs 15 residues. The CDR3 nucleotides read TGTGCCAGCAGCTTATTAGCGAACGAATACAATGAGCAGTTCTTC. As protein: CASSLLANEYNEQFF.

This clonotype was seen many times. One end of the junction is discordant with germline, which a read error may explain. The CDR3 here is CASSYSGTSNNEQFF. Here the CDR3 DNA reads TGTGCCAGCAGTTACTCCGGGACCTCCAACAATGAGCAGTTCTTC. The chain carries TRBV6-5 and TRBJ2-1; perhaps D is TRBD1 or TRBD2 (5 bases each). The germline V gene encodes CDR1 MNHEY and CDR2 SVGAGI. This CDR3 spans 15 amino acids.

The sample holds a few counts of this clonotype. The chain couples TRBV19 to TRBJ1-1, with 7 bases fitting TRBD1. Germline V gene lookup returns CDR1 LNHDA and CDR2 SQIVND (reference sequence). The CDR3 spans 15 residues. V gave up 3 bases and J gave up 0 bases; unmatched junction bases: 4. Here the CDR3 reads CASSMDRTMNTEAFF. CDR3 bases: TGTGCCAGTAGTATGGACAGGACCATGAACACTGAAGCTTTCTTT.

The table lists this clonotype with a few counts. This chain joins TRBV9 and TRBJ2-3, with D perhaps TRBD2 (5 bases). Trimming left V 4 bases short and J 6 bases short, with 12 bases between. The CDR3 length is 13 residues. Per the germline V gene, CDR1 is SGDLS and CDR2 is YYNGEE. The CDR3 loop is CASSRTVGDTQYF. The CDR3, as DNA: TGTGCCAGCAGCCGGACTGTGGGGGATACGCAGTATTTT.

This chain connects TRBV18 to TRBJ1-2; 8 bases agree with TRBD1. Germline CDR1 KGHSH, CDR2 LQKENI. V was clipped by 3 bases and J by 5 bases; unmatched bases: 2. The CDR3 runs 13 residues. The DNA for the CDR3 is TGTGCCAGCTCACCGGACAGGGAGTATGGCTACACCTTC. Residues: CASSPDREYGYTF.